This T cell receptor (beta chain) was captured by sequencing in a study of blood T cell repertoires in COVID-19. Background on the study: COVID-19 samples collected from the United States, Italy and Spain covered acute and convalescent phases. Sources were T cells, B-cell-depleted T cells, or PBMCs; the material itself was cDNA or gDNA.

Authors' data handling: Nucleated cell number was recorded as an estimate derived from reference gene primer amplification. The repertoire was sequenced with immunoSEQ multiplex PCR; TCRdb's copy has only in-frame clones and lacks some. The V and J calls and clone size were taken over from that table, and D and trimming were inferred from the DNA. The table lists a few hundred thousand clones, 92% of them singletons. Categorization into cohorts depended on clinical history that participants reported. The sequencing sample was made of PBMCs or T cells enriched from blood (not recorded which). This sequence originates from a woman under 40 who had recovered from COVID-19.

CDR3 sequence (DNA): TGTGCCAGCAGTGCCCCTCGGGTGCAGGACTATAGCAATCAGCCCCAGCATTTT. Translated, it gives CASSAPRVQDYSNQPQHF. This chain joins TRBV28 and TRBJ1-5, with D hard to call. The V gene lost 5 bases and the J gene lost 0 bases, with 20 bases spanning the gap. This CDR3 has 18 residues. Germline CDR1 and CDR2: MDHEN and SYDVKM. Looking up the rest from reference TRBV28 and TRBJ1-5 gives the full variable domain: DVKVTQSSRYLVKRTGEKVFLECVQDMDHENMFWYRQDPGLGLRLIYFSYDVKMKEKGDIPEGYSVSREKKERFSLILESASTNQTSMYLCASSAPRVQDYSNQPQHFGDGTRLSIL.